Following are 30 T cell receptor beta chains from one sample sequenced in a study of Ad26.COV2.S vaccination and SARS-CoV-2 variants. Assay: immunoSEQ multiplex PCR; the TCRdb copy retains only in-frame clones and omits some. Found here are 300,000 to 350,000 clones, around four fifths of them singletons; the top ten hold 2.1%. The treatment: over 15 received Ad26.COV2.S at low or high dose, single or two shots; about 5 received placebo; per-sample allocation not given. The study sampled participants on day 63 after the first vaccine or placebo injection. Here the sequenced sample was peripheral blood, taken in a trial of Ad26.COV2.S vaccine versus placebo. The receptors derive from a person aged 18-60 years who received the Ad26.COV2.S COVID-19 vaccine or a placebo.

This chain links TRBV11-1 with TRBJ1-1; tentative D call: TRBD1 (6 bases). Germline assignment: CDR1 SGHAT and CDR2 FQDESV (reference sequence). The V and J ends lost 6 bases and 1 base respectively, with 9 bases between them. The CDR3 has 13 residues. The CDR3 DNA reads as TGTGCCAGCAGGGAACAGGGGAACACTGAAGCTTTCTTT. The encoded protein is CASREQGNTEAFF. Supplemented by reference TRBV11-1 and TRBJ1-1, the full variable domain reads EAEVAQSPRYKITEKSQAVAFWCDPISGHATLYWYRQILGQGPELLVQFQDESVVDDSQLPKDRFSAERLKGVDSTLKIQPAELGDSAMYLCASREQGNTEAFFGQGTRLTVV.

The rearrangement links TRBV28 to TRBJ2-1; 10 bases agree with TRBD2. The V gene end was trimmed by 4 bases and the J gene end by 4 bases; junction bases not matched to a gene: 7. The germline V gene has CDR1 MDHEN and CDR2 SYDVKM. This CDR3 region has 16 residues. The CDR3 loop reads CASSSPTSGVYNEQFF. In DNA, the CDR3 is TGTGCCAGCAGTTCCCCTACTAGCGGGGTTTACAATGAGCAGTTCTTC.

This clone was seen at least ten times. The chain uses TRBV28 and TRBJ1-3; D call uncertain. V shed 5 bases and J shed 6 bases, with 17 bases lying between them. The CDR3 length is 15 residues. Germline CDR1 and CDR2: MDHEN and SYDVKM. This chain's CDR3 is CASSTQIGFQNTIYF. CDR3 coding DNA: TGTGCCAGCAGTACGCAAATAGGGTTTCAAAACACCATATATTTT. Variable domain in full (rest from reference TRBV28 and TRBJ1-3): DVKVTQSSRYLVKRTGEKVFLECVQDMDHENMFWYRQDPGLGLRLIYFSYDVKMKEKGDIPEGYSVSREKKERFSLILESASTNQTSMYLCASSTQIGFQNTIYFGEGSWLTVV.

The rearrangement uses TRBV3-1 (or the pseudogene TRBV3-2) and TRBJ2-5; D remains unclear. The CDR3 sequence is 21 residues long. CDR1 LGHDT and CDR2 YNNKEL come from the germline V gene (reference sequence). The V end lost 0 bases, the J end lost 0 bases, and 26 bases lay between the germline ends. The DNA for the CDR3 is TGTGCCAGCAGCCAAGATCCAACTCGCGGTTTAATTGGCCGGTACCAAGAGACCCAGTACTTC. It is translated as CASSQDPTRGLIGRYQETQYF.

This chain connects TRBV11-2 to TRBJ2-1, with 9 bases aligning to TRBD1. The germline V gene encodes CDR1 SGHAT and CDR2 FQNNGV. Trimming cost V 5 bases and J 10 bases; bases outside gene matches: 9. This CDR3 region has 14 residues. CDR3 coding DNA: TGTGCCAGCAGCCCCGGAACAGGGGGCCGGGAGCAGTTCTTC. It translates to CASSPGTGGREQFF. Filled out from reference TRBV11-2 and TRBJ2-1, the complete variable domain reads EAGVAQSPRYKIIEKRQSVAFWCNPISGHATLYWYQQILGQGPKLLIQFQNNGVVDDSQLPKDRFSAERLKGVDSTLKIQPAKLEDSAVYLCASSPGTGGREQFFGPGTRLTVL.

Here the CDR3 DNA reads TGTGCCACCAGCGGGGGAACCCCTCCCGAGTATGGCTACACCTTC. This encodes CATSGGTPPEYGYTF. The V call is TRBV24-1, the J call TRBJ1-2, with D perhaps matching TRBD1 (5 bases). The V gene's germline CDR1 is KGHDR and CDR2 SFDVKD. The germline V and J ends were trimmed by 7 bases and 5 bases, with 19 bases remaining between them. This CDR3 has 15 amino acids.

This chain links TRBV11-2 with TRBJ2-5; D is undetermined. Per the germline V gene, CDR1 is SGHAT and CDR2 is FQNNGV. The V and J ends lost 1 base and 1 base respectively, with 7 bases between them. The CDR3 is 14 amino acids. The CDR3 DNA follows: TGTGCCAGCAGCTTAGTTTACAGCCAAGAGACCCAGTACTTC. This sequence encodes CASSLVYSQETQYF.

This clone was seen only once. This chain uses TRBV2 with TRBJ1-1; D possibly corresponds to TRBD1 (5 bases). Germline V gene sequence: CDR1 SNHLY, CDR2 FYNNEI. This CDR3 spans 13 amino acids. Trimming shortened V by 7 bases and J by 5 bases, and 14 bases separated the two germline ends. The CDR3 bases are TGTGCCAGCAAGGAGGGACGACTAACTGAAGCTTTCTTT. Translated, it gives CASKEGRLTEAFF.

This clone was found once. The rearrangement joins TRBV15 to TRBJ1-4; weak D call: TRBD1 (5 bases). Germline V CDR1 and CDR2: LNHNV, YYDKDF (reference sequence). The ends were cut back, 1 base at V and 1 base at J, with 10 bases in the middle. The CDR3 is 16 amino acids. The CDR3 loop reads CATSRVWGETNEKLFF. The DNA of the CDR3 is TGTGCCACCAGCAGAGTGTGGGGGGAAACTAATGAAAAACTGTTTTTT.

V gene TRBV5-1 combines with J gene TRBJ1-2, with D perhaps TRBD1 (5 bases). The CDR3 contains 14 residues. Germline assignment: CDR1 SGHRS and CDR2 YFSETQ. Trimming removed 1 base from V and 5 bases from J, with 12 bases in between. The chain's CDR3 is CASSLIDSDYGYTF. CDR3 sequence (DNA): TGCGCCAGCAGCTTGATCGACAGCGATTATGGCTACACCTTC.

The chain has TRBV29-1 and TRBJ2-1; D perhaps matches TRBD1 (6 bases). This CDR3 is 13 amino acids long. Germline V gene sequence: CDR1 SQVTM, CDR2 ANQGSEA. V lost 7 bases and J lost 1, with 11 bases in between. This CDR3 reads CSGQGKSYNEQFF. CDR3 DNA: TGCAGCGGGCAGGGGAAATCCTACAATGAGCAGTTCTTC.

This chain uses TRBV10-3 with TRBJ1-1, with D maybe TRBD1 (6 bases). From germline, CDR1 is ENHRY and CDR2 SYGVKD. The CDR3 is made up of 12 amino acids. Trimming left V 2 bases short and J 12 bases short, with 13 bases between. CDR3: CAISEAGTGTFF. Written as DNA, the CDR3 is TGTGCCATCAGTGAGGCCGGAACAGGGACTTTCTTT.

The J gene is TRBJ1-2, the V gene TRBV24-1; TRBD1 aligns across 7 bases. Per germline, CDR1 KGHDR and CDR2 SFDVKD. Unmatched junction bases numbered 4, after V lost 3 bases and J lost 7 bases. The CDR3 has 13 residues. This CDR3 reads CATSDPGGLGYTF. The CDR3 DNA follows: TGTGCCACCAGTGATCCAGGGGGGCTTGGCTACACCTTC.

The CDR3 DNA is TGCGCCAGCAGCTTGGGGGCCAGGGGACACACTGAAGCTTTCTTT. Its translation: CASSLGARGHTEAFF. V and J are TRBV5-1 and TRBJ1-1, with a possible D match to TRBD1 (6 bases). V was pared by 0 bases and J by 3 bases, with 12 bases between. Germline CDR1 and CDR2: SGHRS and YFSETQ. The CDR3 length is 15 residues.

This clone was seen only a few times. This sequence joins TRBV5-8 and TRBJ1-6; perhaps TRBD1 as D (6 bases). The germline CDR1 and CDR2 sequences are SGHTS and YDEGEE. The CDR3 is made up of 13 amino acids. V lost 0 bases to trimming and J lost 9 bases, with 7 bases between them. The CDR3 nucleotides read TGTGCCAGCAGCTTGGGAGGGGGTTCACCCCTCCACTTT. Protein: CASSLGGGSPLHF.

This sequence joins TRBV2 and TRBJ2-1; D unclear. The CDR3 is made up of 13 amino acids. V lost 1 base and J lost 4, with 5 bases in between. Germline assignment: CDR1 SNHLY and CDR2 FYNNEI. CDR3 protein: CASSEEVYNEQFF. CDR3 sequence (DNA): TGTGCCAGCAGTGAAGAGGTATACAATGAGCAGTTCTTC.

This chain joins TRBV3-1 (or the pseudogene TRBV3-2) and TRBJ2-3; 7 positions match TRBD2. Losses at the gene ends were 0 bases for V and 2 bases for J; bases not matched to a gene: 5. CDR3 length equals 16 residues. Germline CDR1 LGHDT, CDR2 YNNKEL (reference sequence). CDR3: CASSQDRAGTTDTQYF. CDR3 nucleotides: TGTGCCAGCAGCCAAGACCGAGCGGGGACCACAGATACGCAGTATTTT.

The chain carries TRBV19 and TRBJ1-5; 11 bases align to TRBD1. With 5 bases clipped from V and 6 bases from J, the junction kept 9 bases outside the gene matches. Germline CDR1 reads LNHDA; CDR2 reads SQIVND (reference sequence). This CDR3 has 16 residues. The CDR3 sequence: CASSPMGQGVRQPQHF. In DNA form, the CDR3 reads TGTGCCAGTAGTCCCATGGGACAGGGGGTACGTCAGCCCCAGCATTTT.

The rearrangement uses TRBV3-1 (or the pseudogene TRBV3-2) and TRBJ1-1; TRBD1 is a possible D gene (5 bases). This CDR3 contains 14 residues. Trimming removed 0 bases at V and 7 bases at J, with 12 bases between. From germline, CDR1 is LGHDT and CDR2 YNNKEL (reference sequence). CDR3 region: CASSQERDVGEAFF. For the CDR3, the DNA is TGTGCCAGCAGCCAAGAACGGGACGTCGGTGAAGCTTTCTTT.

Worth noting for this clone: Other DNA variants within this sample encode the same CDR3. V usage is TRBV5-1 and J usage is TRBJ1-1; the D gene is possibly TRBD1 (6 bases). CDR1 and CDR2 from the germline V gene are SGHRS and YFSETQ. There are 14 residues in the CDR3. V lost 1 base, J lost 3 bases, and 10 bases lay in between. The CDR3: CASSLRGWDTEAFF. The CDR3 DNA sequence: TGCGCCAGCAGCTTGAGGGGGTGGGACACTGAAGCTTTCTTT.

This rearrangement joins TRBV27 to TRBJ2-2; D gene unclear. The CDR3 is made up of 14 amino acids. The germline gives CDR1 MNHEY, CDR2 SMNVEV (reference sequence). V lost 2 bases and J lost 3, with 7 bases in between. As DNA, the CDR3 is TGTGCCAGCAGTTTAACCAGATACACCGGGGAGCTGTTTTTT. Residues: CASSLTRYTGELFF.

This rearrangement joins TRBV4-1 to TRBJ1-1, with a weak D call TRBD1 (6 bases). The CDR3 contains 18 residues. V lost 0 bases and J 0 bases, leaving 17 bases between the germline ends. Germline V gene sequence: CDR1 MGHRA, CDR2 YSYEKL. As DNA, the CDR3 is TGCGCCAGCAGCCAAGATATGGCAGGGGCATCGATGAACACTGAAGCTTTCTTT. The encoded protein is CASSQDMAGASMNTEAFF.

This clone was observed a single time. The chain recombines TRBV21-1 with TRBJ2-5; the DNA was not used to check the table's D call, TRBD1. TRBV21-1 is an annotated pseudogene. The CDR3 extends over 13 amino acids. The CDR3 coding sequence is TGTGCCAGCAGCTGCCGGGACAGCGAGACCCAGTACTTC. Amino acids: CASSCRDSETQYF.

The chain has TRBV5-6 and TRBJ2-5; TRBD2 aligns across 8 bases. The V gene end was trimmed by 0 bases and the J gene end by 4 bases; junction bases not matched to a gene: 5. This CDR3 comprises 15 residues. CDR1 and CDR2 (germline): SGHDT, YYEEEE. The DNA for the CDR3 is TGTGCCAGCAGCTTGGTTTTAGCGGGGCTAGAGACCCAGTACTTC. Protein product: CASSLVLAGLETQYF.

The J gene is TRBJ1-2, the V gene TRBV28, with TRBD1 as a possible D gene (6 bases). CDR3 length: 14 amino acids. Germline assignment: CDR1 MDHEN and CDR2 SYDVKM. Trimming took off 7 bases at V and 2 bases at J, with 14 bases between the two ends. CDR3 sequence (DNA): TGTGCCAGCACCGTGCCGGGACAAAACTATGGCTACACCTTC. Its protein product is CASTVPGQNYGYTF.

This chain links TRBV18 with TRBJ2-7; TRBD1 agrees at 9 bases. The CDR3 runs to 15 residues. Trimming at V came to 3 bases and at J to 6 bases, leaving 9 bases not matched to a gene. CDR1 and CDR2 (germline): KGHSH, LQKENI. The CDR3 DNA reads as TGTGCCAGCTCACCTTCGACAGGGGGGGGCCTCGAGCAGTACTTC. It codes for CASSPSTGGGLEQYF.

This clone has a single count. CDR3 loop: CALDRGNSPLHF. For the CDR3, the DNA is TGTGCCTTGGACAGAGGAAATTCACCCCTCCACTTT. The chain joins TRBV30 to TRBJ1-6; D is perhaps TRBD1 (6 bases). This CDR3 has 12 amino acids. V was pared by 7 bases and J by 7 bases, with 11 bases between. Germline values: CDR1 GTSNPN, CDR2 SVGIG (reference sequence).

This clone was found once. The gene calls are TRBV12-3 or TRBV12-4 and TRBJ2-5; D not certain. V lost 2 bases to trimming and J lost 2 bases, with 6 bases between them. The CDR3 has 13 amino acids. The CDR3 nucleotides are TGTGCCAGCAGTTTACACTTACAAGAGACCCAGTACTTC. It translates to CASSLHLQETQYF.

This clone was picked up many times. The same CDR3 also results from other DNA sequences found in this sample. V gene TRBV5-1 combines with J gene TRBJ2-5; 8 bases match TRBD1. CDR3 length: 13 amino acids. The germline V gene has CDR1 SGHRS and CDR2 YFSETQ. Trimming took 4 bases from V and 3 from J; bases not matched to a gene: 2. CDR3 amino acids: CASSGTGKETQYF. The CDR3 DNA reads TGCGCCAGCAGCGGGACAGGAAAAGAGACCCAGTACTTC.

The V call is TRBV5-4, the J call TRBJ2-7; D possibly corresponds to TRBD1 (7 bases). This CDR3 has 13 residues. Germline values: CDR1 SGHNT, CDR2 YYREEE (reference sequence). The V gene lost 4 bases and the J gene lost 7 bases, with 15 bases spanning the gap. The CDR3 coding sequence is TGTGCCAGCAGCCCAGGACAGGCGGGGGAGCAGTACTTC. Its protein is CASSPGQAGEQYF.